Sequencing of this T cell receptor (beta chain) was carried out in a study of technical replicates of blood from a handful of donors. V trimming: 2 bases; J trimming: 3 bases; junction bases outside the gene matches: 9. The germline CDR1 and CDR2 sequences are SNHLY and FYNNEI. The CDR3 sequence is 16 residues long. Data came from immunoSEQ multiplex PCR; TCRdb stores just in-frame clones and leaves some out. The sample has some 80,000 clones, roughly 94% seen once; the top ten hold 0.27%. Material: T cells isolated from PBMCs. The chain links TRBV2 to TRBJ1-1; TRBD1 matches at 7 bases. This TCR was sampled from a human donor in good health. The CDR3 spells CASSESETGRDTEAFF. The CDR3 DNA reads as TGTGCCAGCAGTGAATCGGAGACAGGGCGGGACACTGAAGCTTTCTTT.